A selection of T cell receptor beta chains follows, all from one sample in a study of PD-1 and CTLA-4 blockade in melanoma. The protocol was immunoSEQ multiplex PCR, while the TCRdb copy is restricted to in-frame clones and leaves out a portion. This table has 30,000 to 35,000 clones, approximately 90% appearing once. The source was CD8+ T cells from peripheral blood, collected from a patient given anti-PD-1 treatment. The receptors were gathered from a human donor with melanoma. CDR3s include the opening cysteine and the closing phenylalanine or tryptophan. Each record gives: V gene, D gene, J gene, clone size, CDR3 DNA, CDR3 protein. D genes are given only for firm matches. Size is stated for part of the rows, as once, few or many counts, or as a class when the clone is expanded.

>TRBV13|.|TRBJ2-3|.
TGTGCCAGCGCCTCCGGGGCCGCGGATACGCAGTATTTT
CASASGAADTQYF
>TRBV28|.|TRBJ1-4|.
TGTGCCAGCATGGATGATGTAGGGGCCGCCCTCTCACTGTTTTTT
CASMDDVGAALSLFF
>TRBV7-8|TRBD1|TRBJ1-6|.
TGTGCCAGCAGCTTAAACCCCGGACAGGGCTATAATTCACCCCTCCACTTT
CASSLNPGQGYNSPLHF
>TRBV7-9|.|TRBJ1-4|.
TGTGCCAGCAGCTTATTCGCGATGAGGTCGGATGCGAAGGAAAAACTGTTTTTT
CASSLFAMRSDAKEKLFF
>TRBV11-1|.|TRBJ2-1|.
TGTGCCAGCAGCTTGGGGACGTACAATGAGCAGTTCTTC
CASSLGTYNEQFF
>TRBV24-1|.|TRBJ2-1|.
TGTGCCACCAGTGAGAGCAATGAGCAGTTCTTC
CATSESNEQFF
>TRBV28|.|TRBJ2-7|few
TGTGCCAGCAGTTTCATGGACGGCTACGAGCAGTACTTC
CASSFMDGYEQYF
>TRBV5-1|.|TRBJ1-1|.
TGCGCCAGCAGCCGGGACACTGAAGCTTTCTTT
CASSRDTEAFF
>TRBV19|.|TRBJ1-1|.
TGTGCCAGTAGCTGGGACGGATCCACTGAAGCTTTCTTT
CASSWDGSTEAFF
>TRBV7-2|.|TRBJ2-3|.
TGTGCCAGCAGCTTAATGCGGCCAGATACGCAGTATTTT
CASSLMRPDTQYF
>TRBV11-2|.|TRBJ2-2|.
TGTGCCAGCAGCTTTCGACGGGGCACCGGGGAGCTGTTTTTT
CASSFRRGTGELFF
>TRBV11-2|.|TRBJ2-5|once
TGTGCCAGCAGCTCGCACGTAAAAGAGACCCAGTACTTC
CASSSHVKETQYF
>TRBV28|TRBD1|TRBJ2-2|.
TGTGCCAGCAGCCTCCAGGGGGCTGGGGTAACCGGGGAGCTGTTTTTT
CASSLQGAGVTGELFF